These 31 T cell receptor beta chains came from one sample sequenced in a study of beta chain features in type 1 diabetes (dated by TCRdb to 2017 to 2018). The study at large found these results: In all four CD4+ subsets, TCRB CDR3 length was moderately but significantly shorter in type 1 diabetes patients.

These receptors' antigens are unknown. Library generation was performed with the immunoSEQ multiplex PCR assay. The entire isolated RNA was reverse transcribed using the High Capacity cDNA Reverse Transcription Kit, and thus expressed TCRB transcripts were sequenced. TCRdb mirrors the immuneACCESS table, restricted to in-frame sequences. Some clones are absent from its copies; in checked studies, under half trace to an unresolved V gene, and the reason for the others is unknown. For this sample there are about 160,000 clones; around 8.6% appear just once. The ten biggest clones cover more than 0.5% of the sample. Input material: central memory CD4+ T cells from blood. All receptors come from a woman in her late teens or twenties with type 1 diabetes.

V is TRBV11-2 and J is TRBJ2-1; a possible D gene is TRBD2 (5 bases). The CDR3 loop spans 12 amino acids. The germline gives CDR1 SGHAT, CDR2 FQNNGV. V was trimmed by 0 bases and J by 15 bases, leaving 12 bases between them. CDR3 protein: CASSLDQRVSFF. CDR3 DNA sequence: TGTGCCAGCAGCTTAGACCAGAGGGTTTCGTTCTTC.

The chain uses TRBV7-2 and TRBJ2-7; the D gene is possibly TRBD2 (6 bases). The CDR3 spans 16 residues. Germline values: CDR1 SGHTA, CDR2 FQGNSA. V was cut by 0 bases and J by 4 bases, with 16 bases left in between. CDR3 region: CASSLAVASEIYEQYF. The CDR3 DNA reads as TGTGCCAGCAGCTTAGCCGTTGCTAGCGAGATTTACGAGCAGTACTTC. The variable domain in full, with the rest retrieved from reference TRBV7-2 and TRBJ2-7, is GAGVSQSPSNKVTEKGKDVELRCDPISGHTALYWYRQSLGQGLEFLIYFQGNSAPDKSGLPSDRFSAERTGGSVSTLTIQRTQQEDSAVYLCASSLAVASEIYEQYFGPGTRLTVT.

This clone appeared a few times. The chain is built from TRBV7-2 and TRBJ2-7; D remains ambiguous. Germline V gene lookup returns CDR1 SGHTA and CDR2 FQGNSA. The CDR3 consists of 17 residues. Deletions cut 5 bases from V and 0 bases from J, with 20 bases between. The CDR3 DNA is TGTGCCAGCAGCCCGGTGACTTCCCCCCGGAGCTCCTACGAGCAGTACTTC. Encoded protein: CASSPVTSPRSSYEQYF.

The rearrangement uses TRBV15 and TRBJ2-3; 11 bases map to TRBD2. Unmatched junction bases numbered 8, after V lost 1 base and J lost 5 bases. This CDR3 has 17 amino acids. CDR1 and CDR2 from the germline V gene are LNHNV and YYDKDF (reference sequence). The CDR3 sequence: CATSRGALAGVGDTQYF. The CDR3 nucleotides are TGTGCCACCAGCAGAGGGGCACTAGCGGGGGTGGGAGATACGCAGTATTTT.

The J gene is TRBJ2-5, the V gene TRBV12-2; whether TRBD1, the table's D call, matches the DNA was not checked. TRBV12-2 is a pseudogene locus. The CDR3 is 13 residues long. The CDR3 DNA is TGTGCAAGTCGCCGAGGGACAGAAGAGACCCAGTACTTC. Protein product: CASRRGTEETQYF.

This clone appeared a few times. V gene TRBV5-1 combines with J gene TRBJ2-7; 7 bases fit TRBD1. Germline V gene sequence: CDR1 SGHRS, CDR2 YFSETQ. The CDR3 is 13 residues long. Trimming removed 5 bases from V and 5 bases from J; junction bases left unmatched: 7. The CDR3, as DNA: TGCGCCAGCAGTCTTACAGGGGTAAACGAGCAGTACTTC. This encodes CASSLTGVNEQYF.

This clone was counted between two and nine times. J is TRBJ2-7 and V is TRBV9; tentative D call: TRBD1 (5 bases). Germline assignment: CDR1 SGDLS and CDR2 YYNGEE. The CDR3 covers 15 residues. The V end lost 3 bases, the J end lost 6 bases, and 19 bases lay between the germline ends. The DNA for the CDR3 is TGTGCCAGCAGCGCCCAACCCCAGGGTTTCGCCGAGCAGTACTTC. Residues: CASSAQPQGFAEQYF.

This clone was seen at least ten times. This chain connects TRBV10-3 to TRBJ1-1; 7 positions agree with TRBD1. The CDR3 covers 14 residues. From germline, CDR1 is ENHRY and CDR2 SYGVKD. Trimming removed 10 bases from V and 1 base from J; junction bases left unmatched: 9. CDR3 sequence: CATVPGQWNTEAFF. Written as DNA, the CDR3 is TGTGCCACCGTACCGGGACAGTGGAACACTGAAGCTTTCTTT.

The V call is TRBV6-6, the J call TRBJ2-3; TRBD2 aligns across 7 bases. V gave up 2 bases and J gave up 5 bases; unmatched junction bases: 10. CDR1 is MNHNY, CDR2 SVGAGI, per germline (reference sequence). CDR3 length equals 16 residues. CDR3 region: CASSYPSGHQGDTQYF. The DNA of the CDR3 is TGTGCCAGCAGTTACCCTAGCGGTCACCAGGGAGATACGCAGTATTTT.

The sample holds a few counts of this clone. The CDR3 coding sequence is TGTGCCAGCAGCCAAGATCCCCCGGACAGGGCAAATCAGCCCCAGCATTTT. Translated: CASSQDPPDRANQPQHF. This chain connects TRBV4-2 to TRBJ1-5, with 8 bases matching TRBD1. Trimming took 0 bases from V and 4 from J; bases not matched to a gene: 8. Germline-derived CDR1 and CDR2 are LGHNA and YNFKEQ. There are 17 residues in the CDR3.

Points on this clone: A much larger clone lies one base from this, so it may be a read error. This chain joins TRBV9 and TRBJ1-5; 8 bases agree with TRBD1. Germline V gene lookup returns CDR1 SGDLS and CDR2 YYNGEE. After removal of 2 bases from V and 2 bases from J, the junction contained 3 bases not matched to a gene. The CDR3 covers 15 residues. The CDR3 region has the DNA TGTGCCAGCAGCGTGACAGGGGCGGGCAATCAGCCCCAGCATTTT. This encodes CASSVTGAGNQPQHF.

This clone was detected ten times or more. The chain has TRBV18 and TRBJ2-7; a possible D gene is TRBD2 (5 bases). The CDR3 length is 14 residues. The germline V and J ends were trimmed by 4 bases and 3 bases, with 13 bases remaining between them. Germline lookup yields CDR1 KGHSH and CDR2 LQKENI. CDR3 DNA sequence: TGTGCCAGCTCACTAAGCGGATACCACTACGAGCAGTACTTC. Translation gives CASSLSGYHYEQYF.

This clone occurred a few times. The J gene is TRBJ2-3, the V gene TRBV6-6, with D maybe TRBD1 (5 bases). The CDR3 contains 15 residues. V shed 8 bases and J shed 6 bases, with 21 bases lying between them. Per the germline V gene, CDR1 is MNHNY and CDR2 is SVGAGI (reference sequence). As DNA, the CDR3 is TGTGCCAGCCAGGACACCGGTCGGCCCATGGATACGCAGTATTTT. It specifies CASQDTGRPMDTQYF.

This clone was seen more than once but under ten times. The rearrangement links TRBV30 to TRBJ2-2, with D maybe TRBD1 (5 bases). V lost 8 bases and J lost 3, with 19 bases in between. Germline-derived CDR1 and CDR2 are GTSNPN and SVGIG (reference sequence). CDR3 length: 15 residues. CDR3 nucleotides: TGTGCCAGCCTTAGTGGGGCGGCGGACACCGGGGAGCTGTTTTTT. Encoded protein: CASLSGAADTGELFF.

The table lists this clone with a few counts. CDR3 sequence: CASSLAPSSYNEQFF. The CDR3 nucleotides are TGTGCCAGCAGCCTAGCGCCAAGCTCCTACAATGAGCAGTTCTTC. The chain links TRBV21-1 to TRBJ2-1; the table's D call of TRBD2 was not tested on the DNA. TRBV21-1 is deemed a pseudogene. CDR3 size: 15 residues.

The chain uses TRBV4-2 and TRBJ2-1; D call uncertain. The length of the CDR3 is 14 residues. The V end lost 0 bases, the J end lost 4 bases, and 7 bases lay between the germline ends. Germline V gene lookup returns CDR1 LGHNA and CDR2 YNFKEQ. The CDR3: CASSQDMEYNEQFF. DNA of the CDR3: TGTGCCAGCAGCCAAGATATGGAGTACAATGAGCAGTTCTTC.

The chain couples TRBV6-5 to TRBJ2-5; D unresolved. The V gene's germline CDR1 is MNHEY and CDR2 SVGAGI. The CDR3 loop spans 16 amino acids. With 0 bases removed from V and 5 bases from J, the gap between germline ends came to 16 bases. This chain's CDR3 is CASSYSRSSRSETQYF. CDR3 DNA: TGTGCCAGCAGTTACTCACGATCGAGCCGGTCTGAGACCCAGTACTTC.

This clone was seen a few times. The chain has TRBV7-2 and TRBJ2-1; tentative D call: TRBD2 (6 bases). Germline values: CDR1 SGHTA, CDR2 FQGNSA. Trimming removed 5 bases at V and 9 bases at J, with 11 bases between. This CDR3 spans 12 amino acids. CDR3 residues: CASSRRAGEQFF. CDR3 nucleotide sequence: TGTGCCAGCAGCCGGAGGGCGGGTGAGCAGTTCTTC. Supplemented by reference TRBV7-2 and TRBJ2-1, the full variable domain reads GAGVSQSPSNKVTEKGKDVELRCDPISGHTALYWYRQSLGQGLEFLIYFQGNSAPDKSGLPSDRFSAERTGGSVSTLTIQRTQQEDSAVYLCASSRRAGEQFFGPGTRLTVL.

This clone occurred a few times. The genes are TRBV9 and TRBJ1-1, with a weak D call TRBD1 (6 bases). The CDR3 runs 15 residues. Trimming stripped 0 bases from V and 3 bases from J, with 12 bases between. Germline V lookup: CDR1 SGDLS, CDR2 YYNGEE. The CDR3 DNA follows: TGTGCCAGCAGCGTAGATCCCAGGGGTCACACTGAAGCTTTCTTT. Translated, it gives CASSVDPRGHTEAFF. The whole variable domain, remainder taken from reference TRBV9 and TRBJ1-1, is DSGVTQTPKHLITATGQRVTLRCSPRSGDLSVYWYQQSLDQGLQFLIQYYNGEERAKGNILERFSAQQFPDLHSELNLSSLELGDSALYFCASSVDPRGHTEAFFGQGTRLTVV.

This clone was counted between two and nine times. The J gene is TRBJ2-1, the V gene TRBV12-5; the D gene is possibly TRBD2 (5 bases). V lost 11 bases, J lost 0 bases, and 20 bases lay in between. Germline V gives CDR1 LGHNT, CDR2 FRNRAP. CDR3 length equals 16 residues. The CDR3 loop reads CALVHSQGSSYNEQFF. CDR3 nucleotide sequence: TGTGCTTTGGTTCATTCCCAAGGGAGCTCCTACAATGAGCAGTTCTTC.

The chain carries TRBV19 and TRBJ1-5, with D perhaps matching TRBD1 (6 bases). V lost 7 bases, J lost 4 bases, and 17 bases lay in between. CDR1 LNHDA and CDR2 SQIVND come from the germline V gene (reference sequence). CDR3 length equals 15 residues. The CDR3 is CASKPLQGGNQPQHF. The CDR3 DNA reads TGTGCCAGTAAGCCCCTACAGGGTGGGAATCAGCCCCAGCATTTT.

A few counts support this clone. The CDR3 here is CASSQGTGIGNEQFF. The CDR3 region has the DNA TGCGCCAGCAGCCAAGGGACAGGGATAGGCAATGAGCAGTTCTTC. The chain uses TRBV4-3 and TRBJ2-1; 8 nucleotides line up with TRBD1. The length of the CDR3 is 15 residues. From germline, CDR1 is LGHNA and CDR2 YSLEER. The V and J ends lost 1 base and 6 bases, in that order; junction bases with no gene match: 5.

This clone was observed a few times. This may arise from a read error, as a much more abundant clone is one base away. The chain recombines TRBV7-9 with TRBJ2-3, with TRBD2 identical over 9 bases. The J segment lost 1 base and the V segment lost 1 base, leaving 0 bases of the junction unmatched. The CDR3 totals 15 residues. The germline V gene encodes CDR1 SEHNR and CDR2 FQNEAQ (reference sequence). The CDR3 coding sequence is TGTGCCAGCAGCTTAGGACTAGCGGGCACAGATACGCAGTATTTT. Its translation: CASSLGLAGTDTQYF.

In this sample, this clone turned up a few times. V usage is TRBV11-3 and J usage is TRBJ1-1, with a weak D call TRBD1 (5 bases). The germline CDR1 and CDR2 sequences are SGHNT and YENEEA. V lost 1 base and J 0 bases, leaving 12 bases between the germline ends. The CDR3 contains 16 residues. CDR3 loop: CASSLVQGGMNTEAFF. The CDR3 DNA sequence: TGTGCCAGCAGCTTAGTGCAGGGTGGTATGAACACTGAAGCTTTCTTT.

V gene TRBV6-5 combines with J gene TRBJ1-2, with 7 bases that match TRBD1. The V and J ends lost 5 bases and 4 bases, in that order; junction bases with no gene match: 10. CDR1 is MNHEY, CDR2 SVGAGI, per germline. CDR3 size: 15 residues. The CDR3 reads CASSPRPGQIYGYTF. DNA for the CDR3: TGTGCCAGCAGTCCAAGACCGGGACAGATCTATGGCTACACCTTC.

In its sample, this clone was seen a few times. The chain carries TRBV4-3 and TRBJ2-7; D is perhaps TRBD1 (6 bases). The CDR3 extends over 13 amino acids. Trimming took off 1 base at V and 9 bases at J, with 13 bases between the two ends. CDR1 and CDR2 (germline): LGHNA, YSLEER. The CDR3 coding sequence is TGCGCCAGCAGCCAAGGACTGGACAGCCGGCAGTACTTC. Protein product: CASSQGLDSRQYF.

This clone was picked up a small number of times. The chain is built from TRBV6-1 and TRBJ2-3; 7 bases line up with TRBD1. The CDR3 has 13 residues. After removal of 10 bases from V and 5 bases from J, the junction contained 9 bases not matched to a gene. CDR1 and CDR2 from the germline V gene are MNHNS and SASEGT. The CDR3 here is CATRTGMEDTQYF. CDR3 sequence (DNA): TGTGCCACCAGGACAGGAATGGAAGATACGCAGTATTTT.

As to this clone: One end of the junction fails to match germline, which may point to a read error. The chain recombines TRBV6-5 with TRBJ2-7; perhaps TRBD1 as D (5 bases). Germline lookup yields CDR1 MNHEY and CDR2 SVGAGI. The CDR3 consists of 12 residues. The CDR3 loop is CAISEQAYEQYF. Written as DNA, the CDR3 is TGTGCCATCAGTGAACAGGCCTACGAGCAGTACTTC.

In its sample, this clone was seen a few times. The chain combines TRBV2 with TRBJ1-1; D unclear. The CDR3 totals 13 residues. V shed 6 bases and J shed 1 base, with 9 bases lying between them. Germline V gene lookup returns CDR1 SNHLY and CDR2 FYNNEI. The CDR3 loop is CASSLDSNTEAFF. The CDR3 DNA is TGTGCCAGCAGCTTGGACTCGAACACTGAAGCTTTCTTT.

The chain's CDR3 is CSVAKGQGDGYTF. The CDR3 DNA is TGCAGCGTTGCAAAGGGACAGGGGGATGGCTACACCTTC. The chain joins TRBV29-1 to TRBJ1-2; TRBD1 aligns across 11 bases. Unmatched junction bases numbered 4, after V lost 4 bases and J lost 6 bases. CDR3 length equals 13 residues. Germline lookup yields CDR1 SQVTM and CDR2 ANQGSEA.

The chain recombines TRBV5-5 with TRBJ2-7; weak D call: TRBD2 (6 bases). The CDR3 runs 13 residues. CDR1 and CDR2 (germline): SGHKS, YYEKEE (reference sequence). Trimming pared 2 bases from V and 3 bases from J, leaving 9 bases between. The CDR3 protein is CASSFWRGYEQYF. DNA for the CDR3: TGTGCCAGCAGCTTCTGGAGGGGCTACGAGCAGTACTTC.